This T cell receptor beta chain is drawn from a study of response to subunit inactivated influenza vaccine. As regards this clonotype: What it recognizes is unknown.

TCRdb used MiXCR to reprocess the RT-PCR reads, holding one entry per CDR3 protein. Among under 200,000 distinct CDR3 sequences, under 13% were seen once, and the ten largest hold under 15%. V shed 5 bases and J 4 bases; nucleotides not matched to a gene: 7. The CDR3 length is 13 residues. Per the germline V gene, CDR1 is SQVTM and CDR2 is ANQGSEA. Regarding the study as a whole: It was the authors' suggestion that each seasonal influenza vaccination recruits few new T cells.

The source of this sequence is a man in his fifties who received an inactivated influenza vaccine. The sequences come from non-naive T cells sorted from PBMCs, collected roughly 45 days after vaccination. V usage is TRBV29-1 and J usage is TRBJ1-2; 7 bases agree with TRBD1. The DNA for the CDR3 is TGCAGCGTTAAAAGACAGGGCACCTATGGCTACACCTTC. Its protein is CSVKRQGTYGYTF.